One sample yielded the 16 T cell receptor beta chains listed below, sequenced in a study of blood T cells in healthy people across ages. A second about 6 to 12 cycle PCR used barcoded and J-beta primers. TCRdb recomputed calls from the 5' RACE reads with MiXCR, one row per CDR3 protein. The sample has approximately 1,100,000 distinct CDR3 sequences; more than 35% are singletons. The sequenced sample consisted of blood. The receptor source for this set is a woman in her sixties in good health.

J is TRBJ2-7 and V is TRBV6-6, with D hard to call. This CDR3 region has 16 residues. Trimming removed 8 bases from V and 7 bases from J, with 27 bases in between. The germline CDR1 and CDR2 sequences are MNHNY and SVGAGI (reference sequence). CDR3: CASLSPGETAYNEQYF. In DNA, the CDR3 is TGTGCCAGCTTGTCACCCGGAGAAACCGCCTACAATGAGCAGTACTTC.

This clonotype occurred a few times. V gene TRBV10-3 combines with J gene TRBJ2-3, with 10 bases identical to TRBD2. With V trimmed by 8 bases and J by 6 bases, 11 bases remained unmatched. The germline V gene has CDR1 ENHRY and CDR2 SYGVKD. This CDR3 has 15 residues. CDR3 loop: CAIAPSGRGSDTQYF. As DNA, the CDR3 is TGTGCCATCGCCCCTAGCGGGAGAGGGTCGGATACGCAGTATTTT.

V usage is TRBV7-9 and J usage is TRBJ1-2, with 10 bases that match TRBD1. Germline lookup yields CDR1 SEHNR and CDR2 FQNEAQ (reference sequence). After removal of 3 bases from V and 3 bases from J, the junction contained 1 base not matched to a gene. This CDR3 has 14 residues. For the CDR3, the DNA is TGTGCCAGCAGCTTTGGGACAGGGGACTATGGCTACACCTTC. Translation: CASSFGTGDYGYTF.

The CDR3 sequence: CSVEPGADTQYF. The CDR3 region has the DNA TGCAGCGTTGAGCCAGGGGCCGATACGCAGTATTTT. The chain combines TRBV29-1 with TRBJ2-3; possible D gene TRBD1, 6 bases. Looked up from germline, CDR1 is SQVTM and CDR2 is ANQGSEA. The CDR3 consists of 12 residues. Trimming cost V 3 bases and J 6 bases, with 10 bases left between them.

This clonotype was detected only once. The CDR3 DNA sequence: TGTGCCAGCTCACCAGAGGCCGGGACAGGGGTTAGCAGATATGAGCAGTTCTTC. Translating gives CASSPEAGTGVSRYEQFF. The chain is built from TRBV18 and TRBJ2-1; 10 bases fit TRBD1. CDR1 is KGHSH, CDR2 LQKENI, per germline. V trimming: 2 bases; J trimming: 8 bases; junction bases outside the gene matches: 15. The CDR3 runs 18 residues.

This sequence joins TRBV7-2 and TRBJ1-6; 9 positions match TRBD1. CDR3 size: 15 residues. The V gene end was trimmed by 7 bases and the J gene end by 7 bases; junction bases not matched to a gene: 8. CDR1 and CDR2 (germline): SGHTA, FQGNSA. This CDR3 reads CASNLVGTGNSPLHF. The CDR3 DNA follows: TGTGCCAGCAACCTTGTCGGGACAGGGAATTCACCCCTCCACTTT.

V is TRBV7-9 and J is TRBJ1-1; D ambiguous. The CDR3 spans 13 residues. The V and J ends lost 2 bases and 5 bases respectively, with 9 bases between them. The germline V gene has CDR1 SEHNR and CDR2 FQNEAQ (reference sequence). The CDR3 reads CASSLSSKTEAFF. The CDR3 nucleotides read TGTGCCAGCAGCTTATCTTCAAAGACTGAAGCTTTCTTT.

The chain carries TRBV28 and TRBJ1-1; 7 bases match TRBD1. V lost 2 bases, J lost 4 bases, and 10 bases stayed unmatched. The CDR3 has 16 residues. Germline lookup yields CDR1 MDHEN and CDR2 SYDVKM. The CDR3, as DNA: TGTGCCAGCAGTTTACGAGGGGGCGCCGGTAGCACTGAAGCTTTCTTT. Translated: CASSLRGGAGSTEAFF. Full variable domain (outside the CDR3, taken from reference TRBV28 and TRBJ1-1): DVKVTQSSRYLVKRTGEKVFLECVQDMDHENMFWYRQDPGLGLRLIYFSYDVKMKEKGDIPEGYSVSREKKERFSLILESASTNQTSMYLCASSLRGGAGSTEAFFGQGTRLTVV.

This clonotype was seen more than once but under ten times. This chain links TRBV25-1 with TRBJ2-2; D tentatively reads TRBD1 or TRBD2 (5 bases each). Germline V gene lookup returns CDR1 MGHDK and CDR2 SYGVNS. The CDR3 sequence is 12 residues long. Trimming removed 9 bases at V and 6 bases at J, with 11 bases between. The CDR3 reads CASSPGPGELFF. CDR3 nucleotides: TGTGCCAGTTCTCCGGGACCCGGGGAGCTGTTTTTT.

Concerning this clonotype: The conserved phenylalanine or tryptophan is not found at the CDR3 terminus, so this likely reflects a read error. The chain has TRBV5-5 and TRBJ2-5; possibly TRBD2 for D (6 bases). This CDR3 comprises 16 residues. With 4 bases removed from V and 1 base from J, the gap between germline ends came to 17 bases. Looked up from germline, CDR1 is SGHKS and CDR2 is YYEKEE (reference sequence). CDR3 loop: CASSRIPRGSQETQYI. The DNA of the CDR3 is TGTGCCAGCAGCCGTATCCCGCGGGGATCCCAAGAGACCCAGTACATC.

This clonotype is a singleton in its sample. The rearrangement joins TRBV7-9 to TRBJ2-5, with D perhaps TRBD1 (5 bases). CDR1 SEHNR and CDR2 FQNEAQ come from the germline V gene (reference sequence). The CDR3 runs 16 residues. V lost 5 bases, J lost 4 bases, and 20 bases lay in between. Here the CDR3 DNA reads TGTGCCAGCAGCCCCCGGACAACGCGTAGGGGAGAGACCCAGTACTTC. It specifies CASSPRTTRRGETQYF.

The chain uses TRBV5-8 and TRBJ2-7, with 12 bases matching TRBD1. CDR1 and CDR2 (germline): SGHTS, YDEGEE. CDR3 length: 18 amino acids. Germline trimming cut 3 bases from V and 2 bases from J; bases unmatched to any gene: 12. In DNA, the CDR3 is TGTGCCAGCAGCTCGGGACAGGGGGCGGATATTTCTCCCTACGAGCAGTACTTC. Its translation is CASSSGQGADISPYEQYF.

A single count supports this clonotype. The chain carries TRBV15 and TRBJ1-1; D is ambiguous. The CDR3 runs to 12 residues. Germline V gene lookup returns CDR1 LNHNV and CDR2 YYDKDF (reference sequence). Trimming left V 5 bases short and J 4 bases short, with 8 bases between. CDR3 coding DNA: TGTGCCACCAGCCTAGAGGGCACTGAAGCTTTCTTT. It translates to CATSLEGTEAFF.

The chain uses TRBV21-1 and TRBJ2-3; the table gives TRBD2 as D, unverified against the DNA. TRBV21-1 is labeled a pseudogene. The CDR3 sequence is 16 residues long. CDR3 region: CASSPPCDWDTDTQYF. The CDR3 region has the DNA TGTGCCAGCAGCCCTCCGTGCGACTGGGACACAGATACGCAGTATTTT.

This clonotype has more than one count but fewer than ten. The chain has TRBV7-8 and TRBJ2-7; 9 bases align to TRBD1. Germline lookup yields CDR1 SGHVS and CDR2 FQNEAQ. The CDR3 totals 14 residues. Losses at the gene ends were 7 bases for V and 3 bases for J; bases not matched to a gene: 7. The CDR3 protein is CASTLGGQGYEQYF. The CDR3 region has the DNA TGTGCCAGCACTTTAGGGGGACAGGGCTACGAGCAGTACTTC.

A few counts support this clonotype. V gene TRBV29-1 combines with J gene TRBJ1-2, with D possibly TRBD1 on 5 matching bases. The germline V and J ends were trimmed by 4 bases and 8 bases, with 11 bases remaining between them. The CDR3 contains 11 residues. Germline CDR1 is SQVTM and CDR2 is ANQGSEA. The CDR3 spells CSVGDAVGYTF. The CDR3, as DNA: TGCAGCGTTGGGGACGCAGTCGGCTACACCTTC. Drawing the rest from reference TRBV29-1 and TRBJ1-2, the complete variable domain is SAVISQKPSRDICQRGTSLTIQCQVDSQVTMMFWYRQQPGQSLTLIATANQGSEATYESGFVIDKFPISRPNLTFSTLTVSNMSPEDSSIYLCSVGDAVGYTFGSGTRLTVV.